Below, 10 T cell receptor beta chains from the same sample are listed, as sequenced in a study of vaccination and CD4 T cells after COVID-19. The Oncomine TCR Beta short-read assay was what sequenced the DNA obtained from cultured CD4+ T cells. Once CD4+ T cells had been cultured, genomic DNA was extracted from them. TCRdb re-derived calls from the PCR reads in MiXCR, one entry per CDR3 protein. There are about 7,800 distinct CDR3 sequences in the sample; more than 35% occur only once, and 30% to 35% lies in the top ten. Indicated treatment: approximately 9-day PBMC culture with coronavirus spike peptide pools or control peptides (ViraFEST assay). CD4+ T cells that came from the unexposed donor were collected before the COVID-19 pandemic (2011-2018). Their recognized antigens are unknown. The sequenced material came from CD4+ T cells from blood, cultured in vitro. These TCRs come from a human donor in good health.

Within the sample, this clonotype is large. The CDR3 here is CAWSRSQETQYF. The DNA for the CDR3 is TGTGCCTGGAGTAGAAGCCAAGAGACCCAGTACTTC. This chain uses TRBV30 with TRBJ2-5; D is uncertain. V lost 2 bases and J 1 base, leaving 5 bases between the germline ends. In germline, CDR1 is GTSNPN, CDR2 SVGIG (reference sequence). CDR3 length equals 12 residues. The variable domain in full, with the rest retrieved from reference TRBV30 and TRBJ2-5, is SQTIHQWPATLVQPVGSPLSLECTVEGTSNPNLYWYRQAAGRGLQLLFYSVGIGQISSEVPQNLSASRPQDRQFILSSKKLLLSDSGFYLCAWSRSQETQYFGPGTRLLVL.

This clonotype is termed medium-sized (0.01 to 0.1%). The gene calls are TRBV19 and TRBJ1-1; 12 nucleotides agree with TRBD1. Trimming took 7 bases from V and 4 from J; bases not matched to a gene: 7. CDR1 and CDR2 from the germline V gene are LNHDA and SQIVND (reference sequence). The CDR3 is made up of 15 amino acids. The CDR3 loop reads CASKLGTGGRTEAFF. The CDR3 DNA follows: TGTGCCAGTAAATTAGGGACAGGGGGCCGCACTGAAGCTTTCTTT. Full variable domain (missing parts from reference TRBV19 and TRBJ1-1): DGGITQSPKYLFRKEGQNVTLSCEQNLNHDAMYWYRQDPGQGLRLIYYSQIVNDFQKGDIAEGYSVSREKKESFPLTVTSAQKNPTAFYLCASKLGTGGRTEAFFGQGTRLTVV.

The chain combines TRBV5-4 with TRBJ1-6, with 8 bases matching TRBD1. Per the germline V gene, CDR1 is SGHNT and CDR2 is YYREEE (reference sequence). V lost 0 bases to trimming and J lost 7 bases; unmatched junction nucleotides: 3. The CDR3 covers 15 residues. CDR3 coding DNA: TGTGCCAGCAGCTTGGGACAGGGGCTGAATTCACCCCTCCACTTT. This encodes CASSLGQGLNSPLHF.

The gene calls are TRBV7-2 and TRBJ2-2; D call uncertain. The V gene lost 8 bases and the J gene lost 2 bases, with 12 bases spanning the gap. CDR3 length equals 14 residues. CDR1 and CDR2 from the germline V gene are SGHTA and FQGNSA. CDR3 protein: CASEGRSNTGELFF. The CDR3, as DNA: TGTGCCAGCGAAGGCAGAAGTAACACCGGGGAGCTGTTTTTT.

The chain links TRBV6-5 to TRBJ2-7; D possibly matches TRBD1 or TRBD2 (5 bases each). Trimming shortened V by 1 base and J by 3 bases, and 16 bases separated the two germline ends. Germline V gene data show CDR1 as MNHEY and CDR2 as SVGAGI. There are 16 residues in the CDR3. CDR3 in amino acids: CASSYYPPGRGYEQYF. In DNA form, the CDR3 reads TGTGCCAGCAGTTACTACCCTCCGGGACGGGGCTACGAGCAGTACTTC.

V and J are TRBV6-1 and TRBJ2-7; TRBD2 agrees at 8 bases. The V segment lost 8 bases and the J segment 4 bases; nucleotides outside the gene matches: 10. Germline assignment: CDR1 MNHNS and CDR2 SASEGT. This CDR3 contains 14 residues. The CDR3 sequence is CASCRVAGSYEQYF. For the CDR3, the DNA is TGTGCCAGCTGCCGCGTAGCGGGATCTTACGAGCAGTACTTC.

This clonotype was counted only a few times. The chain employs TRBV6-2 or TRBV6-3 and TRBJ2-3; 7 positions match TRBD1. Germline lookup yields CDR1 MNHEY and CDR2 SVGEGT. CDR3 size: 15 residues. The V segment lost 7 bases and the J segment 2 bases; nucleotides outside the gene matches: 9. CDR3 DNA sequence: TGTGCCAGCACCCACAGGGACAGAGACACAGATACGCAGTATTTT. It specifies CASTHRDRDTDTQYF.

This rearrangement joins TRBV4-2 to TRBJ2-3; tentatively, D is TRBD1 (5 bases). V lost 0 bases to trimming and J lost 3 bases, with 10 bases between them. The CDR3 extends over 15 amino acids. Germline V gene sequence: CDR1 LGHNA, CDR2 YNFKEQ. The DNA of the CDR3 is TGTGCCAGCAGCCAAGATTGGAAGGGGACAGATACGCAGTATTTT. As protein: CASSQDWKGTDTQYF.

The chain combines TRBV20-1 with TRBJ2-5; 9 nucleotides line up with TRBD2. After removal of 6 bases from V and 3 bases from J, the junction contained 5 bases not matched to a gene. The CDR3 runs 13 residues. Germline V gives CDR1 DFQATT, CDR2 SNEGSKA (reference sequence). This CDR3 reads CSAFSGSKETQYF. Written as DNA, the CDR3 is TGCAGTGCCTTTAGCGGGAGTAAAGAGACCCAGTACTTC.

Judged by abundance, this clonotype is large. The chain links TRBV20-1 to TRBJ2-3; D possibly corresponds to TRBD2 (6 bases). The CDR3 consists of 14 residues. CDR1 and CDR2 from the germline V gene are DFQATT and SNEGSKA (reference sequence). V was shortened by 6 bases and J by 3 bases, with 16 bases between the two germline ends. Here the CDR3 DNA reads TGCAGTGCCGACGGGCGGGATTCGACAGATACGCAGTATTTT. Translating gives CSADGRDSTDTQYF.